These T cell receptor beta chains were read from a single sample in a study of cytomegalovirus exposure and HLA in healthy donors. Clones were sequenced by immunoSEQ multiplex PCR, and TCRdb holds only the in-frame ones, with some missing. The sample lists about 100,000 clones, around 79% occurring once. Sequencing input: PBMCs. The receptor source for this set is a man between 60 and 70 years old in good health and CMV-seropositive. The CDR3 runs from the conserved cysteine through the conserved F or W. Each record gives: D gene, clone size, V gene, J gene, CDR3 protein, CDR3 DNA. D genes are given only for firm matches. Clone size is stated in some rows and not others, as once, few, many or a class when expanded.

.	.	TRBV30	TRBJ2-6	CAWSGGGSGANVLTF	TGTGCCTGGAGTGGAGGGGGCTCTGGGGCCAACGTCCTGACTTTC
.	.	TRBV30	TRBJ1-1	CAWGTVTEAFF	TGTGCCTGGGGCACAGTGACTGAAGCTTTCTTT
TRBD1	once	TRBV29-1	TRBJ2-1	CSVARRGQGANEQFF	TGCAGCGTTGCACGTAGGGGACAGGGGGCTAATGAGCAGTTCTTC
TRBD2	.	TRBV19	TRBJ2-5	CASSNQLAGFQETQYF	TGTGCCAGTAGTAACCAACTAGCGGGGTTTCAAGAGACCCAGTACTTC
.	.	TRBV23-1	TRBJ2-7	CARTGERDEQYF	TGCGCCAGAACGGGGGAGCGGGACGAGCAGTACTTC
.	.	TRBV2	TRBJ1-2	CASSESSRAGYTF	TGTGCCAGCAGTGAATCCAGCAGGGCTGGCTACACCTTC
TRBD1	.	TRBV12-5	TRBJ1-5	CASGPASYRGSNQPQHF	TGTGCTAGTGGTCCTGCCTCCTACAGGGGAAGCAATCAGCCCCAGCATTTT
TRBD2	once	TRBV18	TRBJ2-3	CASSPRLITGLAASTDTQYF	TGTGCCAGCTCACCCCGCCTTATAACGGGACTAGCGGCTAGCACAGATACGCAGTATTTT
TRBD2	few	TRBV6-1	TRBJ2-7	CASSGQRGGSYEQYF	TGTGCCAGCAGTGGTCAGCGGGGGGGCTCCTACGAGCAGTACTTC
TRBD1	few	TRBV4-3	TRBJ1-2	CASSQGTGDGYTF	TGCGCCAGCAGCCAAGGGACAGGGGATGGCTACACCTTC
TRBD1	medium-sized	TRBV15	TRBJ2-7	CATSRWWTGVSSYEQYF	TGTGCCACCAGCAGATGGTGGACAGGCGTAAGCTCCTACGAGCAGTACTTC
.	.	TRBV7-7	TRBJ2-7	CASSWEKGYEQYF	TGTGCCAGCAGCTGGGAGAAGGGCTACGAGCAGTACTTC
.	.	TRBV5-1	TRBJ1-1	CASSLVWGRTEAFF	TGCGCCAGCAGCTTGGTCTGGGGGCGGACTGAAGCTTTCTTT
.	.	TRBV9	TRBJ1-3	CASSVTAGSGNTIYF	TGTGCCAGCAGCGTTACAGCGGGCTCTGGAAACACCATATATTTT
TRBD1	.	TRBV19	TRBJ1-5	CASSMEQGARQPQHF	TGTGCCAGTAGTATGGAACAGGGGGCGCGTCAGCCCCAGCATTTT
.	.	TRBV13	TRBJ1-1	CASSQSGTEAFF	TGTGCCAGCAGCCAGTCGGGAACTGAAGCTTTCTTT
TRBD2	.	TRBV10-1	TRBJ2-2	CASRSGGANGELFF	TGCGCCAGCCGGAGCGGGGGGGCCAACGGGGAGCTGTTTTTT
TRBD1	once	TRBV7-9	TRBJ2-5	CASSLATGTGGRETQYF	TGTGCCAGCAGCTTAGCAACGGGGACAGGGGGCCGGGAGACCCAGTACTTC